The 5 T cell receptor beta chains in this list originate from one sample, sequenced in a study of regulatory T cells in long-lasting Graves disease. Arm-PCR of CDR3 regions and iRepertoire HTBI primers were the basis on which TCR beta libraries were built. Via MiXCR, TCRdb re-called the multiplex PCR reads, giving one row per CDR3 protein. This repertoire shows fewer than 600,000 distinct CDR3 sequences, approximately 22% found once; its top ten account for around 13%. The sample's time point: persistent/refractory GD, antithyroid drugs over 5 years with positive TRAb. From RNA extracted from PBMCs, the TCR library was made. Sequences were derived from peripheral blood mononuclear cells (PBMCs), sampled when the disease was refractory, from a patient treated with antithyroid drugs. Receptors were obtained from a female donor with Graves disease.

This clonotype was seen repeatedly, ten times or more. CDR3 in amino acids: CASSSIREKGYTF. The CDR3 DNA sequence: TGTGCCAGCAGTTCGATACGGGAGAAAGGCTACACCTTC. The V call is TRBV28, the J call TRBJ1-2; D gene uncertain. Between the trimmed V and J ends, which lost 4 bases and 8 bases, there was a span of 14 bases. This CDR3 contains 13 residues. Germline lookup yields CDR1 MDHEN and CDR2 SYDVKM.

This clonotype was recorded many times. The chain couples TRBV20-1 to TRBJ2-6; no reliable D call. The CDR3 covers 14 residues. Germline V CDR1 and CDR2: DFQATT, SNEGSKA (reference sequence). Deletions cut 6 bases from V and 0 bases from J, with 9 bases between. The CDR3 loop reads CSAEKSSGANVLTF. In DNA form, the CDR3 reads TGCAGTGCCGAGAAAAGCTCTGGGGCCAACGTCCTGACTTTC.

The V and J genes are TRBV3-1 and TRBJ1-1; D gene unclear. The ends were cut back, 0 bases at V and 1 base at J, with 6 bases in the middle. This CDR3 region has 14 residues. Germline V lookup: CDR1 LGHDT, CDR2 YNNKEL (reference sequence). The chain's CDR3 is CASSQDVRNTEAFF. Written as DNA, the CDR3 is TGTGCCAGCAGCCAAGACGTGAGGAACACTGAAGCTTTCTTT.

The chain couples TRBV19 to TRBJ1-4; D gene unclear. The CDR3 spans 13 residues. V was shortened by 7 bases and J by 5 bases, with 11 bases between the two germline ends. Germline V gene data show CDR1 as LNHDA and CDR2 as SQIVND (reference sequence). The CDR3 here is CASNTDSNEKLFF. The DNA of the CDR3 is TGTGCCAGTAACACGGACTCCAATGAAAAACTGTTTTTT.

The sample holds a few counts of this clonotype. This chain connects TRBV29-1 to TRBJ2-7; the match to TRBD1 covers 7 bases. The CDR3 runs 17 residues. The V segment lost 5 bases and the J segment 0 bases; nucleotides outside the gene matches: 16. Germline CDR1 SQVTM, CDR2 ANQGSEA. CDR3 protein: CSVQGQEGEGSSYEQYF. In DNA form, the CDR3 reads TGCAGCGTTCAAGGACAGGAAGGAGAAGGGTCCTCCTACGAGCAGTACTTC.